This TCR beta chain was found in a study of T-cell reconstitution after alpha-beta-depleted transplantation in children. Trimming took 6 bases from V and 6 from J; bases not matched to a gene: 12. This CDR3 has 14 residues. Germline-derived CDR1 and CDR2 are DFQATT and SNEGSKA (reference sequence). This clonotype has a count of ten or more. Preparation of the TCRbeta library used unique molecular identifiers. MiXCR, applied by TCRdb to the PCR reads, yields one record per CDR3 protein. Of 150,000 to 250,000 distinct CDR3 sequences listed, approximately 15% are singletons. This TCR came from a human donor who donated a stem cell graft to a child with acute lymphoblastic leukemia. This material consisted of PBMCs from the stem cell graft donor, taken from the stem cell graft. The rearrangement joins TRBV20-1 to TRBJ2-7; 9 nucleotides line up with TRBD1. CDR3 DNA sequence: TGCAGTGCCAGACCGGACAGGGGACCCCTCGAGCAGTACTTC. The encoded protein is CSARPDRGPLEQYF.